One and the same sample provided the 24 T cell receptor beta chains below, sequenced in a study of early T cells in non-severe SARS-CoV-2 infection. One entry per CDR3 protein, called by TCRdb with MiXCR from the 5' RACE reads. The sample holds some 21,000 distinct CDR3 sequences, about 4% seen once. Material for sequencing was whole blood. The receptor set was obtained from an adult who was a healthcare worker with PCR-confirmed SARS-CoV-2 infection or an uninfected control (not recorded which).

This clonotype has at least ten counts. In nucleotides, the CDR3 is TGCGCCAGCAGCCTGGGACTTCAAGAGACCCAGTACTTC. Translating gives CASSLGLQETQYF. The chain has TRBV4-3 and TRBJ2-5; possible D gene TRBD2, 6 bases. This CDR3 has 13 amino acids. Germline V CDR1 and CDR2: LGHNA, YSLEER. The V and J ends lost 4 bases and 2 bases respectively, with 8 bases between them.

Points on this clonotype: Just one base apart from a much larger clone, this may be a read error. The J gene is TRBJ2-1, the V gene TRBV1; the D call TRBD2 from the table was never checked on the DNA. TRBV1 is designated a pseudogene. CDR3 size: 16 residues. The CDR3 loop is CTSSQDLLARYNKQFF. CDR3 nucleotides: TGCACCAGCAGCCAAGATTTGCTAGCACGTTACAATAAGCAGTTCTTC.

The rearrangement uses TRBV7-2 and TRBJ1-5, with 9 bases that match TRBD1. This CDR3 has 16 amino acids. Trimming removed 3 bases from V and 2 bases from J; junction bases left unmatched: 5. The germline V gene has CDR1 SGHTA and CDR2 FQGNSA. DNA of the CDR3: TGTGCCAGCAGCTTTAGCCGGGACAGGGGCAATCAGCCCCAGCATTTT. It translates to CASSFSRDRGNQPQHF.

The chain recombines TRBV6-6 with TRBJ1-5, with no clear D. This CDR3 has 13 amino acids. The V and J ends lost 2 bases and 9 bases respectively, with 11 bases between them. Germline V gives CDR1 MNHNY, CDR2 SVGAGI (reference sequence). CDR3 residues: CASSYAITGPQHF. The CDR3 DNA sequence: TGTGCCAGCAGTTACGCCATAACGGGGCCCCAGCATTTT.

By share, this clonotype counts as medium-sized. Because the CDR3's place on the DNA is in doubt, the DNA is left out and the CDR3 is given as listed by TCRdb. V and J are TRBV6-6 and TRBJ1-2; the tabulated D call, TRBD1, remains unverified against the DNA. 13 amino acids form the CDR3, both terminal residues included. Germline CDR1 and CDR2: MNHNY and SVGAGI (reference sequence). CDR3 amino acids: CASNVGQGSLSTF.

At least ten counts were recorded for this clonotype. This chain joins TRBV4-3 and TRBJ2-5; either TRBD1 or TRBD2 may fit D (5 bases each). Germline V gene data show CDR1 as LGHNA and CDR2 as YSLEER. The CDR3 is made up of 15 amino acids. V was cut by 4 bases and J by 0 bases, with 12 bases left in between. CDR3 sequence (DNA): TGCGCCAGCAGCCTGGGACGCTTGGACCAAGAGACCCAGTACTTC. Protein product: CASSLGRLDQETQYF.

This clonotype was seen many times. V usage is TRBV29-1 and J usage is TRBJ2-5, with 9 bases aligning to TRBD2. With V trimmed by 7 bases and J by 4 bases, 13 bases remained unmatched. The CDR3 has 15 amino acids. Looked up from germline, CDR1 is SQVTM and CDR2 is ANQGSEA. The CDR3, as DNA: TGCAGCGCCCCATTCGGCGGGGGGGCCGCAGAGACCCAGTACTTC. Its protein is CSAPFGGGAAETQYF.

This clonotype was picked up many times. This chain connects TRBV5-1 to TRBJ1-1; TRBD1 aligns across 7 bases. CDR1 is SGHRS, CDR2 YFSETQ, per germline. The V segment lost 3 bases and the J segment 4 bases; nucleotides outside the gene matches: 9. This CDR3 has 15 amino acids. The CDR3 sequence: CASSSSGTATTEAFF. In nucleotides, the CDR3 is TGCGCCAGCAGCTCATCCGGGACAGCGACCACTGAAGCTTTCTTT.

This clonotype was recorded many times. J is TRBJ1-2 and V is TRBV29-1; D unclear. Germline V gene lookup returns CDR1 SQVTM and CDR2 ANQGSEA. This CDR3 has 14 residues. Trimming removed 6 bases from V and 1 base from J, with 15 bases in between. CDR3: CSVVAVQVNYGYTF. The CDR3 DNA sequence: TGCAGCGTCGTGGCCGTCCAGGTTAACTATGGCTACACCTTC.

This clonotype was observed many times. The rearrangement joins TRBV20-1 to TRBJ1-5; a weak D match, TRBD1 (5 bases). This CDR3 comprises 16 residues. From germline, CDR1 is DFQATT and CDR2 SNEGSKA (reference sequence). V lost 5 bases and J lost 4, with 21 bases in between. CDR3 loop: CSAGTAGDPGNQPQHF. CDR3 coding DNA: TGCAGTGCTGGGACGGCGGGGGACCCAGGGAATCAGCCCCAGCATTTT.

This clonotype has a count of ten or more. The V call is TRBV6-6, the J call TRBJ2-2; D perhaps matches TRBD2 (5 bases). The V and J ends lost 6 bases and 2 bases respectively, with 10 bases between them. Per the germline V gene, CDR1 is MNHNY and CDR2 is SVGAGI (reference sequence). The length of the CDR3 is 14 residues. The CDR3 DNA follows: TGTGCCAGCAGGGAGGACGGCAACACCGGGGAGCTGTTTTTT. It translates to CASREDGNTGELFF.

In its sample, this clonotype was seen a few times. The chain employs TRBV7-9 and TRBJ1-1; D uncertain. CDR3 length: 14 amino acids. V lost 0 bases to trimming and J lost 5 bases, with 10 bases between them. In germline, CDR1 is SEHNR, CDR2 FQNEAQ (reference sequence). The CDR3 region has the DNA TGTGCCAGCAGCTTAGCGCGTCGGGGAACTGAAGCTTTCTTT. Amino acid sequence: CASSLARRGTEAFF.

This clonotype was detected ten times or more. The chain is built from TRBV20-1 and TRBJ2-3; 9 bases are a match to TRBD2. The CDR3 is 16 amino acids. Germline lookup yields CDR1 DFQATT and CDR2 SNEGSKA (reference sequence). Trimming removed 1 base from V and 2 bases from J; junction bases left unmatched: 7. The CDR3 region is CSARVDLAGYTDTQYF. CDR3 in DNA: TGCAGTGCTAGAGTAGATCTAGCGGGATACACAGATACGCAGTATTTT.

This clonotype has at least ten counts. The rearrangement links TRBV6-5 to TRBJ2-6; maybe TRBD1 (5 bases). Germline lookup yields CDR1 MNHEY and CDR2 SVGAGI. With 6 bases removed from V and 3 bases from J, the gap between germline ends came to 12 bases. The CDR3 is 15 residues long. CDR3 nucleotide sequence: TGTGCCAGCAGGACAGTGGGATTTGGGGCCAACGTCCTGACTTTC. It specifies CASRTVGFGANVLTF.

This clonotype counts as medium-sized. This chain joins TRBV7-2 and TRBJ1-3; the match to TRBD1 covers 7 bases. Germline V gene sequence: CDR1 SGHTA, CDR2 FQGNSA. This CDR3 region has 16 residues. J gave up 0 bases and V 2 bases, and 4 bases lay outside the gene matches. CDR3 sequence reads: CASSLQGVHSGNTIYF. The CDR3 DNA reads TGTGCCAGCAGCTTACAGGGGGTGCACTCTGGAAACACCATATATTTT.

There are many counts of this clonotype. The rearrangement uses TRBV10-3 and TRBJ1-3, with D hard to call. The length of the CDR3 is 17 residues. Germline CDR1 is ENHRY and CDR2 is SYGVKD. Trimming pared 0 bases from V and 0 bases from J, leaving 12 bases between. The CDR3 protein is CAISESIVGNSGNTIYF. The CDR3, as DNA: TGTGCCATCAGTGAGTCGATAGTTGGAAACTCTGGAAACACCATATATTTT.

This clonotype is classed as medium-sized (0.01 to 0.1%). The chain links TRBV20-1 to TRBJ2-7; D is possibly TRBD1 (5 bases). Germline lookup yields CDR1 DFQATT and CDR2 SNEGSKA (reference sequence). CDR3 length: 15 amino acids. V lost 6 bases, J lost 0 bases, and 18 bases lay in between. In nucleotides, the CDR3 is TGCAGTGCCCAGCGCTCGGCAGGGCCCTCCTACGAGCAGTACTTC. Amino acids: CSAQRSAGPSYEQYF.

The chain joins TRBV2 to TRBJ1-1, with 8 bases identical to TRBD1. The CDR3 length is 15 residues. Per germline, CDR1 SNHLY and CDR2 FYNNEI. The V segment lost 6 bases and the J segment 2 bases; nucleotides outside the gene matches: 8. DNA for the CDR3: TGTGCCAGCAGCGACGGACAGGGAGTCAACACTGAAGCTTTCTTT. Amino acid sequence: CASSDGQGVNTEAFF.

This sequence joins TRBV11-1 and TRBJ1-1; 8 bases are shared with TRBD1. The germline V gene encodes CDR1 SGHAT and CDR2 FQDESV (reference sequence). The CDR3 spans 14 residues. Trimming removed 3 bases from V and 7 bases from J; junction bases left unmatched: 7. The chain's CDR3 is CASSFSGTGYEAFF. The DNA for the CDR3 is TGTGCCAGCAGCTTTAGCGGGACAGGATATGAAGCTTTCTTT.

This clonotype is judged medium-sized. V usage is TRBV5-1 and J usage is TRBJ2-5, with a tentative D call TRBD1 (5 bases). Germline CDR1 and CDR2: SGHRS and YFSETQ. There are 14 residues in the CDR3. The germline V and J ends were trimmed by 2 bases and 1 base, with 9 bases remaining between them. Here the CDR3 reads CASSFQGLQETQYF. DNA for the CDR3: TGCGCCAGCAGCTTCCAGGGTCTCCAAGAGACCCAGTACTTC.

This clonotype has ten or more counts. This chain uses TRBV5-1 with TRBJ2-7; D gene uncertain. The CDR3 is made up of 13 amino acids. The germline gives CDR1 SGHRS, CDR2 YFSETQ. The V end lost 0 bases, the J end lost 6 bases, and 10 bases lay between the germline ends. The chain's CDR3 is CASSLGLQSEQYF. Written as DNA, the CDR3 is TGCGCCAGCAGCTTGGGTCTACAGAGCGAGCAGTACTTC.

As to this clonotype: A read error may explain this, as a much larger clone is one base away. This chain joins TRBV5-1 and TRBJ2-3, with 8 bases matching TRBD2. This CDR3 is built from 15 residues. In germline, CDR1 is SGHRS, CDR2 YFSETQ. The CDR3 loop reads CASSQLAGRTDAQYF. The CDR3 nucleotides read TGCGCCAGCAGCCAATTAGCGGGGCGCACAGATGCGCAGTATTTT.

In its sample, this clonotype was seen a few times. The chain combines TRBV18 with TRBJ2-1; D possibly uses TRBD1 or TRBD2 (5 bases each). The CDR3 has 13 residues. The V end lost 3 bases, the J end lost 8 bases, and 11 bases lay between the germline ends. Germline V CDR1 and CDR2: KGHSH, LQKENI. The CDR3 spells CASSPEQDYEQFF. The CDR3, as DNA: TGTGCCAGCTCACCGGAACAGGACTATGAGCAGTTCTTC.

This clonotype was recorded many times. This chain links TRBV5-5 with TRBJ1-3; D is ambiguous. This CDR3 region has 14 residues. V was trimmed by 4 bases and J by 2 bases, leaving 10 bases between them. The germline CDR1 and CDR2 sequences are SGHKS and YYEKEE (reference sequence). CDR3 DNA sequence: TGTGCCAGCAGCCACGGCGGCCCTGGAAACACCATATATTTT. Its translation is CASSHGGPGNTIYF.